Listed below are T cell receptor beta chains from one sample, sequenced in a study of T cells after yellow fever vaccination. TCRdb re-called the 5' RACE reads through MiXCR, storing one row per CDR3 protein. The sample holds hundreds of thousands of distinct CDR3 sequences, over 9% seen once. Here the sequenced sample was PBMCs, taken on the day of the yellow fever booster vaccination. These receptors were taken from a man between 25 and 39 years old who received the YFV17D yellow fever vaccine. Both conserved end residues are part of each CDR3. A D gene is named only where the DNA matches it firmly. Only some rows state a clone size, as once, few, many or a class for expanded clones.

CDR3nt: TGTGCCAGCAGTGAAGAGTTCGTACTAGTAACCTACGAGCAGTACTTC
CDR3aa: CASSEEFVLVTYEQYF
d_gene: NA
abundance: few
j_gene: TRBJ2-7
v_gene: TRBV2

CDR3nt: TGCGCCAGCAGCGGCGGGACAACACCTAGCACAGATACGCAGTATTTT
CDR3aa: CASSGGTTPSTDTQYF
d_gene: NA
abundance: few
j_gene: TRBJ2-3
v_gene: TRBV5-1

CDR3nt: TGCAGCGCTTCGGGACTAGCGGGTACCGGGGAGCTGTTTTTT
CDR3aa: CSASGLAGTGELFF
d_gene: TRBD2
abundance: many
j_gene: TRBJ2-2
v_gene: TRBV20-1

CDR3nt: TGCAGTGCACCACCTGAGGGACTAGCGGGAGATGAGCAGTACTTC
CDR3aa: CSAPPEGLAGDEQYF
d_gene: TRBD2
abundance: NA
j_gene: TRBJ2-7
v_gene: TRBV20-1

CDR3nt: TGTGCCAGCAGCCAGGGGACCCAAAACATTCAGTACTTC
CDR3aa: CASSQGTQNIQYF
d_gene: NA
abundance: few
j_gene: TRBJ2-4
v_gene: TRBV7-2

CDR3nt: TGTGCCAGCAGCTCCGGGGAAATTGTCTCCACAGATACGCAGTATTTT
CDR3aa: CASSSGEIVSTDTQYF
d_gene: NA
abundance: NA
j_gene: TRBJ2-3
v_gene: TRBV5-4

CDR3nt: TGTGACAGCAGTTACTCGCAGGGGAAGGGCGAGCAGTACTTC
CDR3aa: CDSSYSQGKGEQYF
d_gene: NA
abundance: once
j_gene: TRBJ2-7
v_gene: TRBV6-2/TRBV6-3

CDR3nt: TGTGCCAGCAGACCTAACAGGGGTGAGCAGTTCTTC
CDR3aa: CASRPNRGEQFF
d_gene: TRBD1
abundance: NA
j_gene: TRBJ2-1
v_gene: TRBV28

CDR3nt: TGTGCCACCAGTGACCCTCTCTGGTACAATGAGCAGTTCTTC
CDR3aa: CATSDPLWYNEQFF
d_gene: NA
abundance: NA
j_gene: TRBJ2-1
v_gene: TRBV24-1

CDR3nt: TGCGCCAGCAGCCAAACGGGGGCGGGGGGCACTGAAGCTTTCTTT
CDR3aa: CASSQTGAGGTEAFF
d_gene: NA
abundance: NA
j_gene: TRBJ1-1
v_gene: TRBV4-1

CDR3nt: TGTGCCACCGGAAACTCCTACGAGCAGTACTTC
CDR3aa: CATGNSYEQYF
d_gene: NA
abundance: NA
j_gene: TRBJ2-7
v_gene: TRBV15

CDR3nt: TGCAGTGCTGAGGGGCCCGGGAGTTCGGCAGATACGCAGTATTTT
CDR3aa: CSAEGPGSSADTQYF
d_gene: NA
abundance: few
j_gene: TRBJ2-3
v_gene: TRBV20-1

CDR3nt: TGTGCCACCAGTGATTTCGGGACAGGACCCGGGGAGCTGTTTTTT
CDR3aa: CATSDFGTGPGELFF
d_gene: TRBD1
abundance: NA
j_gene: TRBJ2-2
v_gene: TRBV24-1

CDR3nt: TGTGCCAGCAGCCGGGGACAGAGCAATCAGCCCCAGCATTTT
CDR3aa: CASSRGQSNQPQHF
d_gene: TRBD1
abundance: many
j_gene: TRBJ1-5
v_gene: TRBV12-3/TRBV12-4

CDR3nt: TGCGCCAGCAGCCCGGGGCAGGGCAGCAAGGAAAAACTGTTTTTT
CDR3aa: CASSPGQGSKEKLFF
d_gene: NA
abundance: NA
j_gene: TRBJ1-4
v_gene: TRBV5-1

CDR3nt: TGCAGTGCCCGTTTGCGGGAGGTTTACAATGAGCAGTTCTTC
CDR3aa: CSARLREVYNEQFF
d_gene: TRBD2
abundance: NA
j_gene: TRBJ2-1
v_gene: TRBV20-1

CDR3nt: TGTGCCAGCAGCTCCGGGCCGAGCACAGCCCAGCATTTT
CDR3aa: CASSSGPSTAQHF
d_gene: NA
abundance: few
j_gene: TRBJ1-5
v_gene: TRBV7-2

CDR3nt: TGTGCCAGCAGCCAGGCACTCCGGAGCGGACCTTACAATGAGCAGTTCTTC
CDR3aa: CASSQALRSGPYNEQFF
d_gene: NA
abundance: NA
j_gene: TRBJ2-1
v_gene: TRBV3-1

CDR3nt: TGCGCCAGCAGCCAGTACACAGGCGGCGAGCAGTACTTC
CDR3aa: CASSQYTGGEQYF
d_gene: NA
abundance: few
j_gene: TRBJ2-7
v_gene: TRBV4-1

CDR3nt: TGCGCCAGCAGCTGGTCTTCCGGGACAGGAGAACGCTATAACTATGGCTACACCTTC
CDR3aa: CASSWSSGTGERYNYGYTF
d_gene: TRBD1
abundance: NA
j_gene: TRBJ1-2
v_gene: TRBV5-1

CDR3nt: TGTGCCATCTCGGGCGGGAGCGGGTACAATGAGCAGTTCTTC
CDR3aa: CAISGGSGYNEQFF
d_gene: TRBD2
abundance: many
j_gene: TRBJ2-1
v_gene: TRBV7-2

CDR3nt: TGTGCCAGCAGCTGGGACACTCGGAATGAGCAGTTCTTC
CDR3aa: CASSWDTRNEQFF
d_gene: NA
abundance: NA
j_gene: TRBJ2-1
v_gene: TRBV5-6

CDR3nt: TGTGCCAGCAGCTCCCGTAGAGGGCGGATGACCTACGAGCAGTACTTC
CDR3aa: CASSSRRGRMTYEQYF
d_gene: NA
abundance: NA
j_gene: TRBJ2-7
v_gene: TRBV6-2/TRBV6-3

CDR3nt: TGCAGCGTCGTACAGGGTAGTGGGACCCAGTACTTC
CDR3aa: CSVVQGSGTQYF
d_gene: NA
abundance: NA
j_gene: TRBJ2-5
v_gene: TRBV29-1

CDR3nt: TGTGCCAGCAGTCAGCCCCTCGACAGCCACAATGAGCAGTTCTTC
CDR3aa: CASSQPLDSHNEQFF
d_gene: NA
abundance: NA
j_gene: TRBJ2-1
v_gene: TRBV28

CDR3nt: TGTGCCAGCTCCGCGGGGGTCCACAATCAGCCCCAGCATTTT
CDR3aa: CASSAGVHNQPQHF
d_gene: NA
abundance: NA
j_gene: TRBJ1-5
v_gene: TRBV18

CDR3nt: TGTGCCAGCAGCTTAGCCGGGTACTACGAGCAGTACTTC
CDR3aa: CASSLAGYYEQYF
d_gene: NA
abundance: many
j_gene: TRBJ2-7
v_gene: TRBV7-2

CDR3nt: TGTGCCAGCAGCCCAGCTTATGTGTGGCCTCCTTATTGGTCCAATGAGCAGTTCTTC
CDR3aa: CASSPAYVWPPYWSNEQFF
d_gene: NA
abundance: NA
j_gene: TRBJ2-1
v_gene: TRBV14

CDR3nt: TGCAGTGCTAGGGAAGGGGTAATGGTCCAAGAGACCCAGTACTTC
CDR3aa: CSAREGVMVQETQYF
d_gene: NA
abundance: few
j_gene: TRBJ2-5
v_gene: TRBV20-1

CDR3nt: TGTGCCACTGCCATGCTGTCTGGGGCCAACGTCCTGACTTTC
CDR3aa: CATAMLSGANVLTF
d_gene: NA
abundance: NA
j_gene: TRBJ2-6
v_gene: TRBV19

CDR3nt: TGTGCCAGCAGCATTAGCGGGAACAATGAGCAGTTCTTC
CDR3aa: CASSISGNNEQFF
d_gene: TRBD2
abundance: few
j_gene: TRBJ2-1
v_gene: TRBV7-7

CDR3nt: TGTGCCAGCAGTTTAGGACAGTTCACTGAAGCTTTCTTT
CDR3aa: CASSLGQFTEAFF
d_gene: NA
abundance: NA
j_gene: TRBJ1-1
v_gene: TRBV12-3/TRBV12-4

CDR3nt: TGCGCCAGCAGCCAAGGCTATCCGGGAGTTGCAGCAGATACGCAGTATTTT
CDR3aa: CASSQGYPGVAADTQYF
d_gene: NA
abundance: many
j_gene: TRBJ2-3
v_gene: TRBV4-3

CDR3nt: TGTGCCAGCAGCTTAGGGACAGGGTACAATGAGCAGTTCTTC
CDR3aa: CASSLGTGYNEQFF
d_gene: TRBD1
abundance: many
j_gene: TRBJ2-1
v_gene: TRBV5-1

CDR3nt: TGTGCCAGCACCTTAACAAATCAGCCCCAGCATTTT
CDR3aa: CASTLTNQPQHF
d_gene: NA
abundance: many
j_gene: TRBJ1-5
v_gene: TRBV12-3/TRBV12-4

CDR3nt: TGTGCCAGCAGCTTTATGTCCGGGTACCAAGAGACCCAGTACTTC
CDR3aa: CASSFMSGYQETQYF
d_gene: NA
abundance: NA
j_gene: TRBJ2-5
v_gene: TRBV7-6

CDR3nt: TGCAGCGTTGGGACAGGCCTAAGGGAAAAACTGTTTTTT
CDR3aa: CSVGTGLREKLFF
d_gene: TRBD1
abundance: NA
j_gene: TRBJ1-4
v_gene: TRBV29-1

CDR3nt: TGCAGTGCAGATTTAGACAACTTTCAGTATTTT
CDR3aa: CSADLDNFQYF
d_gene: NA
abundance: NA
j_gene: TRBJ2-3
v_gene: TRBV20-1

CDR3nt: TGTGCCAGTATTCGCCAGGGCTTTGGTTCTGGGGCCAACGTCCTGACTTTC
CDR3aa: CASIRQGFGSGANVLTF
d_gene: NA
abundance: NA
j_gene: TRBJ2-6
v_gene: TRBV19

CDR3nt: TGCAGTGCTACCGGGACAGGGGGAACAGATACGCAGTATTTT
CDR3aa: CSATGTGGTDTQYF
d_gene: TRBD1
abundance: many
j_gene: TRBJ2-3
v_gene: TRBV20-1

CDR3nt: TGTGCCAGCAGTTACAACGGACAGGTTGGCCAAGAGACCCAGTACTTC
CDR3aa: CASSYNGQVGQETQYF
d_gene: TRBD1
abundance: NA
j_gene: TRBJ2-5
v_gene: TRBV6-2/TRBV6-3

CDR3nt: TGTGCCAGCAGTTCTCCGGGACAGGGGTTGTTCGGGGAGCTGTTTTTT
CDR3aa: CASSSPGQGLFGELFF
d_gene: TRBD1
abundance: few
j_gene: TRBJ2-2
v_gene: TRBV28

CDR3nt: TGTGCCAGCAGCTCGGCCGGGACTAGCGGCACAGATACGCAGTATTTT
CDR3aa: CASSSAGTSGTDTQYF
d_gene: TRBD2
abundance: many
j_gene: TRBJ2-3
v_gene: TRBV11-1

CDR3nt: TGTGCCAGCAGCCCGACTAGCGGGAGTAAGGATACGCAGTATTTT
CDR3aa: CASSPTSGSKDTQYF
d_gene: TRBD2
abundance: NA
j_gene: TRBJ2-3
v_gene: TRBV11-3

CDR3nt: TGTGCCAGCAAAGGACAGATTAGCAATCAGCCCCAGCATTTT
CDR3aa: CASKGQISNQPQHF
d_gene: NA
abundance: few
j_gene: TRBJ1-5
v_gene: TRBV28

CDR3nt: TGCGCCAGCAGCTTGTCCAGCGCCACAGATACGCAGTATTTT
CDR3aa: CASSLSSATDTQYF
d_gene: NA
abundance: many
j_gene: TRBJ2-3
v_gene: TRBV5-1

CDR3nt: TGTGCCAGCAGCATAACTAGCGGGAGGGCCCGAGATACGCAGTATTTT
CDR3aa: CASSITSGRARDTQYF
d_gene: TRBD2
abundance: NA
j_gene: TRBJ2-3
v_gene: TRBV5-4

CDR3nt: TGTGCCAGTAGTATATTGCTGGGAGGGTACAATGAGCAGTTCTTC
CDR3aa: CASSILLGGYNEQFF
d_gene: TRBD2
abundance: few
j_gene: TRBJ2-1
v_gene: TRBV19

CDR3nt: TGTGCCAGCAGTTCCATAAGCGGCTCCTACAATGAGCAGTTCTTC
CDR3aa: CASSSISGSYNEQFF
d_gene: NA
abundance: few
j_gene: TRBJ2-1
v_gene: TRBV6-2/TRBV6-3

CDR3nt: TGCAGCGTTGACGGAATCGGAGGTACTAGCTCCTACAATGAGCAGTTCTTC
CDR3aa: CSVDGIGGTSSYNEQFF
d_gene: NA
abundance: NA
j_gene: TRBJ2-1
v_gene: TRBV29-1

CDR3nt: TGTGCCAGCAGGATTGACAGGGGGCGTACTGAAGCTTTCTTT
CDR3aa: CASRIDRGRTEAFF
d_gene: TRBD1
abundance: NA
j_gene: TRBJ1-1
v_gene: TRBV7-2

CDR3nt: TGTGCCAGCTCACCGCCCCCCGGCCCCTACGAGCAGTACTTC
CDR3aa: CASSPPPGPYEQYF
d_gene: NA
abundance: few
j_gene: TRBJ2-7
v_gene: TRBV18

CDR3nt: TGCGCCAGCAACCCTAGTAGCGGGAATTGGATTACGCAGTATTTT
CDR3aa: CASNPSSGNWITQYF
d_gene: TRBD2
abundance: many
j_gene: TRBJ2-3
v_gene: TRBV10-2

CDR3nt: TGTGCCAGCTCACCGGTTGACAGTCCCAATCAGCCCCAGCATTTT
CDR3aa: CASSPVDSPNQPQHF
d_gene: NA
abundance: few
j_gene: TRBJ1-5
v_gene: TRBV18

CDR3nt: TGTGCCAGCAGCTTACACGACTATTCATACAATGAGCAGTTCTTC
CDR3aa: CASSLHDYSYNEQFF
d_gene: NA
abundance: NA
j_gene: TRBJ2-1
v_gene: TRBV7-9

CDR3nt: TGTGCCAGCACCCTCGCTAATGAAAAACTGTTTTTT
CDR3aa: CASTLANEKLFF
d_gene: NA
abundance: few
j_gene: TRBJ1-4
v_gene: TRBV12-3/TRBV12-4

CDR3nt: TGTGCCAGCAGTGGGGACAGTACTGGGGCCAACGTCCTGACTTTC
CDR3aa: CASSGDSTGANVLTF
d_gene: TRBD1
abundance: NA
j_gene: TRBJ2-6
v_gene: TRBV12-3/TRBV12-4

CDR3nt: TGTGCCAGCTCATTCCCCGGGACGCTGAATTCAGAAAAACTGTTTTTT
CDR3aa: CASSFPGTLNSEKLFF
d_gene: NA
abundance: NA
j_gene: TRBJ1-4
v_gene: TRBV18

CDR3nt: TGCAGTGCTACACACCCCCTAGGTGCCAATGAGCAGTTCTTC
CDR3aa: CSATHPLGANEQFF
d_gene: NA
abundance: NA
j_gene: TRBJ2-1
v_gene: TRBV20-1